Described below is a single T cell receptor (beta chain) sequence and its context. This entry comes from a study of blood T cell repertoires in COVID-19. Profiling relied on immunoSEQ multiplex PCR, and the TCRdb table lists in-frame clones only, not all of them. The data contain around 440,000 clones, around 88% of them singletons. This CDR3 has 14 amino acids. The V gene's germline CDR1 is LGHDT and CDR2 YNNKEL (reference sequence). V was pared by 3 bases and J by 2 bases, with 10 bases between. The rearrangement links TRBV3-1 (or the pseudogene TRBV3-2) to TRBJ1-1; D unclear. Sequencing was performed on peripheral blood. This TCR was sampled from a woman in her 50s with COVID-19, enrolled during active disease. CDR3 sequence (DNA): TGTGCCAGCAGCCATAACCGGGGAAACACTGAAGCTTTCTTT. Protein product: CASSHNRGNTEAFF.